What follows are 5 T cell receptor beta chains derived from one specimen sequenced in a study of PD-L1 blockade in urothelial cancer. Time point noted: pretreatment peripheral blood. The table came from immunoSEQ multiplex PCR; TCRdb's copy has only in-frame clones and leaves some out. Among 60,000 to 70,000 clones listed, approximately 78% were seen once. The sample in question was PBMCs, obtained around atezolizumab (anti-PD-L1) treatment. The receptor source for this set is a man between 65 and 80 years old with urothelial cancer.

The chain joins TRBV7-8 to TRBJ2-2; TRBD2 aligns across 15 bases. CDR3 length: 17 amino acids. J gave up 7 bases and V 4 bases, and 7 bases lay outside the gene matches. Looked up from germline, CDR1 is SGHVS and CDR2 is FQNEAQ. The CDR3: CASSSAGTSGRIGELFF. CDR3 nucleotides: TGTGCCAGCAGCTCCGCCGGGACTAGCGGGAGGATCGGGGAGCTGTTTTTT.

This clone was seen a single time. The chain joins TRBV7-3 to TRBJ1-1; TRBD1 matches 7 bases. V shed 9 bases, J shed 6 bases, and the junction held 10 bases outside the gene matches. The length of the CDR3 is 13 residues. Looked up from germline, CDR1 is SGHTA and CDR2 is FQGTGA. CDR3 amino acids: CASSDRAAAEAFF. For the CDR3, the DNA is TGTGCCAGTTCCGACAGGGCCGCCGCTGAAGCTTTCTTT.

The V gene is TRBV29-1, the J gene TRBJ2-5, with TRBD2 identical over 7 bases. This CDR3 has 13 residues. Trimming at V came to 8 bases and at J to 5 bases, leaving 11 bases not matched to a gene. Germline V lookup: CDR1 SQVTM, CDR2 ANQGSEA. This CDR3 is CSSMGVGGETQYF. The CDR3 nucleotides are TGCAGCTCTATGGGTGTCGGGGGGGAGACCCAGTACTTC.

This chain connects TRBV13 to TRBJ2-7; 8 nucleotides agree with TRBD2. V was clipped by 3 bases and J by 3 bases; unmatched bases: 7. From germline, CDR1 is PRHDT and CDR2 FYEKMQ (reference sequence). The length of the CDR3 is 15 residues. In nucleotides, the CDR3 is TGTGCCAGCAGCTTCTCCCGGGAGGGATACTACGAGCAGTACTTC. Its translation is CASSFSREGYYEQYF.

J is TRBJ2-7 and V is TRBV6-6, with 7 nucleotides matching TRBD2. V lost 6 bases and J lost 3; bases outside the gene matches: 5. Germline assignment: CDR1 MNHNY and CDR2 SVGAGI (reference sequence). The CDR3 has 13 amino acids. Written as DNA, the CDR3 is TGTGCCAGCAGCATGACTAGCCTCTACGAGCAGTACTTC. Translating gives CASSMTSLYEQYF.